This note documents a single TCR beta chain sequence. The CDR3 sequence is 17 residues long. From germline, CDR1 is SGDLS and CDR2 YYNGEE. V dropped 0 bases and J dropped 3 bases, with 13 bases sitting between them. These data come from a study of radiotherapy plus CTLA-4 blockade in lung cancer. Libraries were prepared by immunoSEQ multiplex PCR; TCRdb keeps only in-frame clonotypes and omits some of them. In the table there are around 90,000 clones, approximately 83% of which are singletons. The sequences come from peripheral blood, collected from a patient treated with radiotherapy plus ipilimumab. The TCR comes from a human donor with non-small cell lung cancer that progressed on radiotherapy plus ipilimumab. The V and J genes are TRBV9 and TRBJ1-6; the D gene is possibly TRBD1 (5 bases). The DNA of the CDR3 is TGTGCCAGCAGCGTAGCCAGTGGACACAGCTATAATTCACCCCTCCACTTT. Its translation is CASSVASGHSYNSPLHF.